This T cell receptor (beta chain) was captured in a study of blood T cell repertoires in COVID-19. About the research overall: Acute and convalescent COVID-19 specimens originated in the United States, Italy and Spain. T cells, B-cell-depleted T cells, or PBMCs supplied cDNA or gDNA.

As originally analysed: Counts of nucleated cells, estimated from reference gene primer amplification, were obtained. Profiling relied on immunoSEQ multiplex PCR, and the TCRdb table lists in-frame clones only, not all of them. That table gives V, J and clone size, and the DNA gave D and trimming. The sample records approximately 190,000 clones, more than 75% being singletons. CDR3 length: 15 amino acids. Trimming left V 6 bases short and J 10 bases short, with 19 bases between. Germline V gene data show CDR1 as MDHEN and CDR2 as SYDVKM. This receptor was identified in a woman aged 55-70 years with COVID-19, enrolled during active disease. Sequencing used peripheral blood. The rearrangement links TRBV28 to TRBJ1-6; D might be TRBD1 (5 bases). The CDR3 bases are TGTGCCAGCAGCCCCGGACCGGCCCAGGGATCACCCCTCCACTTT. Its protein is CASSPGPAQGSPLHF. Supplemented by reference TRBV28 and TRBJ1-6, the full variable domain reads DVKVTQSSRYLVKRTGEKVFLECVQDMDHENMFWYRQDPGLGLRLIYFSYDVKMKEKGDIPEGYSVSREKKERFSLILESASTNQTSMYLCASSPGPAQGSPLHFGNGTRLTVT.